A selection of T cell receptor beta chains follows, all from one sample in a study of T cells in Graves' hyperthyroidism and ophthalmopathy. Each CDR3 protein is one row after TCRdb ran MiXCR on the multiplex PCR reads. The profile shows some 500,000 distinct CDR3 sequences, roughly 25% of them singletons. Sequenced input: blood. Receptor source: a woman between 25 and 40 years old with Graves' ophthalmopathy. CDR3s include the opening cysteine and the closing phenylalanine or tryptophan. A D gene is named only where the DNA matches it firmly. Some rows have no size entry. The others give once, few or many, or a class for an expanded clone.

size	D	V	J	CDR3	DNA
once	NA	TRBV12-3/TRBV12-4	TRBJ2-7	CASSGLPIRGNSYEQYF	TGTGCCAGCAGCGGATTACCCATCAGGGGAAACTCCTACGAGCAGTACTTC
many	NA	TRBV12-3/TRBV12-4	TRBJ2-3	CASSLVSGPSTDTQYF	TGTGCCAGCAGTTTAGTCTCAGGGCCTAGCACAGATACGCAGTATTTT
many	TRBD1	TRBV18	TRBJ1-1	CASSTGTGDTEAFF	TGTGCCAGCTCAACCGGGACAGGGGACACTGAAGCTTTCTTT
few	NA	TRBV6-5	TRBJ1-2	CASSYEGWQGYTF	TGTGCCAGCAGTTACGAAGGTTGGCAAGGCTACACCTTC
once	TRBD1	TRBV18	TRBJ1-2	CVSPPGQGNYGYTF	TGTGTCAGCCCACCAGGACAGGGAAACTATGGCTACACCTTC
NA	TRBD1	TRBV28	TRBJ2-2	CASSFHTGGSTGELFF	TGTGCCAGCAGTTTTCATACAGGGGGGTCCACCGGGGAGCTGTTTTTT
many	NA	TRBV12-5	TRBJ2-2	CASGFQGTGELFF	TGTGCTAGTGGTTTTCAGGGTACAGGGGAGCTGTTTTTT
NA	TRBD2	TRBV2	TRBJ2-5	CASSPGLAVQETQYF	TGTGCCAGCAGTCCCGGACTAGCAGTCCAAGAGACCCAGTACTTC
many	NA	TRBV12-5	TRBJ2-5	CASGLVQGGQVGETQYF	TGTGCTAGTGGTTTGGTACAGGGTGGGCAGGTAGGAGAGACCCAGTACTTC
NA	NA	TRBV20-1	TRBJ2-5	CSARNQGLLQETQYF	TGCAGTGCTAGAAATCAGGGTCTCCTCCAAGAGACCCAGTACTTC